This TCR beta chain emerged from a study of T cells after yellow fever vaccination. Study-wide results and caveats: Just a small share of clonotypes turned up in the CD4 compartment as well as the CD8 compartment.

This CDR3 spans 16 amino acids. Trimming pared 5 bases from V and 3 bases from J, leaving 17 bases between. Germline-derived CDR1 and CDR2 are LNHDA and SQIVND (reference sequence). Of note for this clonotype: Its antigen is still unknown.

TCRdb reanalysed the 5' RACE reads using MiXCR and keeps one entry per CDR3 protein. The sample holds some 290,000 distinct CDR3 sequences; approximately 12% are singletons and the top ten take around 3.2%. The material was CD4+ T cells sorted from PBMCs, obtained 45 days after the yellow fever booster vaccination. The chain joins TRBV19 to TRBJ1-3, with unresolved D. The sequence came from a man aged 18 to 35 who received the YFV17D yellow fever vaccine. The CDR3 reads CASSLSGRTVGNTIYF. The CDR3 nucleotides read TGTGCCAGTAGTCTCTCCGGGCGGACGGTTGGAAACACCATATATTTT. Looking up the rest from reference TRBV19 and TRBJ1-3 gives the full variable domain: DGGITQSPKYLFRKEGQNVTLSCEQNLNHDAMYWYRQDPGQGLRLIYYSQIVNDFQKGDIAEGYSVSREKKESFPLTVTSAQKNPTAFYLCASSLSGRTVGNTIYFGEGSWLTVV.